This entry lists 20 T cell receptor beta chains sequenced from one sample in a study of blood T cell repertoires in COVID-19. Here immunoSEQ multiplex PCR was the method, and the copy in TCRdb shows in-frame clones only, minus some. The data show around 220,000 clones, less than 90% seen once. The sequenced sample consisted of peripheral blood. These receptors were collected from a woman in her forties or fifties with acute or convalescent COVID-19.

The chain is built from TRBV9 and TRBJ2-7, with a tentative D call TRBD1 (6 bases). The CDR3 runs 13 residues. The V end lost 0 bases, the J end lost 6 bases, and 10 bases lay between the germline ends. CDR1 and CDR2 (germline): SGDLS, YYNGEE. CDR3 residues: CASSVGQGSEQYF. The CDR3, as DNA: TGTGCCAGCAGCGTAGGCCAGGGGTCCGAGCAGTACTTC.

The chain recombines TRBV27 with TRBJ2-3; 10 bases agree with TRBD2. With 5 bases clipped from V and 5 bases from J, the junction kept 4 bases outside the gene matches. The CDR3 contains 14 residues. Germline assignment: CDR1 MNHEY and CDR2 SMNVEV (reference sequence). As DNA, the CDR3 is TGTGCCAGCAGTGTCTGGACTAGCGGAGATACGCAGTATTTT. Residues: CASSVWTSGDTQYF.

The chain links TRBV7-9 to TRBJ2-1, with 8 nucleotides matching TRBD1. The V gene end was trimmed by 2 bases and the J gene end by 1 base; junction bases not matched to a gene: 1. The CDR3 runs to 15 residues. Germline CDR1 SEHNR, CDR2 FQNEAQ (reference sequence). Here the CDR3 DNA reads TGTGCCAGCAGCTTACAGGGGGCGTCCTACAATGAGCAGTTCTTC. Translated: CASSLQGASYNEQFF.

The table lists this clone with a few counts. This rearrangement joins TRBV5-6 to TRBJ2-5; D call uncertain. V was clipped by 0 bases and J by 5 bases, with 17 bases between them. Germline V gene lookup returns CDR1 SGHDT and CDR2 YYEEEE. The CDR3 contains 16 residues. The CDR3 DNA reads as TGTGCCAGCAGCTTGGAACGCATCAGTAATCCGGAGACCCAGTACTTC. It translates to CASSLERISNPETQYF.

The chain carries TRBV10-3 and TRBJ2-1; possible D gene TRBD1, 6 bases. The CDR3 runs 15 residues. V was shortened by 6 bases and J by 6 bases, with 18 bases between the two germline ends. Germline V gene lookup returns CDR1 ENHRY and CDR2 SYGVKD. CDR3 amino acids: CAIRGADTAPNEQFF. CDR3 nucleotide sequence: TGTGCCATCAGGGGGGCAGACACAGCCCCCAATGAGCAGTTCTTC.

The CDR3 sequence is CASSDRGGSYNEQFF. CDR3 DNA: TGTGCCAGTAGTGATCGCGGCGGTTCCTACAATGAGCAGTTCTTC. This chain joins TRBV19 and TRBJ2-1; the D is unclear. CDR3 length equals 15 residues. From germline, CDR1 is LNHDA and CDR2 SQIVND (reference sequence). V lost 5 bases to trimming and J lost 1 base, with 12 bases between them.

This chain joins TRBV7-6 and TRBJ2-5, with TRBD2 as a possible D gene (6 bases). Germline CDR1 is SGHVS and CDR2 is FNYEAQ. The CDR3 is 14 amino acids. V lost 4 bases to trimming and J lost 4 bases, with 13 bases between them. CDR3 nucleotides: TGTGCCAGCAGCTGGGGAGGTCCCCCAGAGACCCAGTACTTC. Translating gives CASSWGGPPETQYF.

The genes are TRBV6-2 or TRBV6-3 and TRBJ2-7; 11 bases align to TRBD1. V was clipped by 0 bases and J by 3 bases; unmatched bases: 1. Germline V gives CDR1 MNHEY, CDR2 SVGEGT. The CDR3 runs to 15 residues. CDR3 protein: CASSYSGTGGYEQYF. DNA for the CDR3: TGTGCCAGCAGTTACTCCGGGACAGGGGGCTACGAGCAGTACTTC.

This clone was found a few times. The sample contains more than one DNA sequence encoding this CDR3. This chain joins TRBV7-2 and TRBJ1-5; D unresolved. CDR3 length: 13 residues. The V end was cut by 1 base, the J end by 5 bases, with 6 bases between. Germline V gene data show CDR1 as SGHTA and CDR2 as FQGNSA. The DNA of the CDR3 is TGTGCCAGCAGCTTAGGGCGGGATCAGCCCCAGCATTTT. This translates into CASSLGRDQPQHF.

The chain links TRBV6-1 to TRBJ2-7, with a possible D match to TRBD2 (6 bases). CDR1 is MNHNS and CDR2 is SASEGT in the germline V gene. This CDR3 region has 15 residues. V was cut by 1 base and J by 2 bases, with 12 bases left in between. The CDR3 is CASSEVGGPPYEQYF. The CDR3 region has the DNA TGTGCCAGCAGTGAAGTCGGGGGTCCCCCCTACGAGCAGTACTTC.

The chain recombines TRBV10-3 with TRBJ2-7; D is possibly TRBD1 (6 bases). Germline V gene sequence: CDR1 ENHRY, CDR2 SYGVKD. This CDR3 is 16 amino acids long. The V gene lost 2 bases and the J gene lost 5 bases, with 19 bases spanning the gap. CDR3: CAISERTVWGRNEQYF. The CDR3 DNA follows: TGTGCCATCAGTGAGCGTACCGTATGGGGGCGGAACGAGCAGTACTTC.

This clone was recorded only once. This chain joins TRBV12-3 or TRBV12-4 and TRBJ2-2, with TRBD1 matching over 9 bases. This CDR3 contains 13 residues. The V segment lost 3 bases and the J segment 7 bases; nucleotides outside the gene matches: 0. The CDR3 DNA reads as TGTGCCAGCAGTTTGACAGGGGGCGGGGAGCTGTTTTTT. Translated: CASSLTGGGELFF.

The chain uses TRBV6-5 and TRBJ1-4, with a tentative D call TRBD1 (6 bases). This CDR3 has 14 residues. The V and J ends lost 6 bases and 4 bases respectively, with 12 bases between them. The germline gives CDR1 MNHEY, CDR2 SVGAGI. Written as DNA, the CDR3 is TGTGCCAGCAGCCCAACAGGGAGTAATGAAAAACTGTTTTTT. It yields the protein CASSPTGSNEKLFF.

This clone showed up just a few times. V gene TRBV6-5 combines with J gene TRBJ2-5; 7 bases are a match to TRBD2. There are 13 residues in the CDR3. CDR1 MNHEY and CDR2 SVGAGI come from the germline V gene. The V gene end was trimmed by 7 bases and the J gene end by 6 bases; junction bases not matched to a gene: 8. CDR3 sequence: CASTRGGLQTQYF. DNA for the CDR3: TGTGCCAGCACTAGGGGAGGGCTCCAGACCCAGTACTTC.

The CDR3 DNA reads TGTGCCAGCAGCTCAAACCTATTGACAGGAGAAAAACTGTTTTTT. Amino acids: CASSSNLLTGEKLFF. This chain links TRBV7-9 with TRBJ1-4; D perhaps matches TRBD1 (6 bases). The CDR3 contains 15 residues. V lost 4 bases and J 8 bases, leaving 17 bases between the germline ends. The germline CDR1 and CDR2 sequences are SEHNR and FQNEAQ (reference sequence).

This clone was counted between two and nine times. The rearrangement joins TRBV3-1 (or the pseudogene TRBV3-2) to TRBJ1-6; 7 nucleotides match TRBD1. Germline V gene data show CDR1 as LGHDT and CDR2 as YNNKEL (reference sequence). J was trimmed by 7 bases and V by 4 bases; bases with no gene match: 7. The CDR3 covers 15 residues. As DNA, the CDR3 is TGTGCCAGCAGCCTTTGGGACAGCGGAAATTCACCCCTCCACTTT. Encoded protein: CASSLWDSGNSPLHF.

The V call is TRBV7-2, the J call TRBJ2-7; D is perhaps TRBD1 (6 bases). The CDR3 covers 13 residues. Germline V gene sequence: CDR1 SGHTA, CDR2 FQGNSA. Trimming took off 3 bases at V and 5 bases at J, with 11 bases between the two ends. The DNA of the CDR3 is TGTGCCAGCAGCTTGAACAGGGAGAACGAGCAGTACTTC. The encoded protein is CASSLNRENEQYF.

The chain carries TRBV10-2 and TRBJ2-3; TRBD2 aligns across 7 bases. Germline values: CDR1 WSHSY, CDR2 SAAADI. This CDR3 region has 15 residues. Trimming cost V 6 bases and J 6 bases; bases outside gene matches: 12. The CDR3 DNA sequence: TGCGCCAGCAGCGTTTATATGGGGGGGAGGGATACGCAGTATTTT. Its protein is CASSVYMGGRDTQYF.

The genes are TRBV5-8 and TRBJ2-7; D unresolved. Germline assignment: CDR1 SGHTS and CDR2 YDEGEE. The CDR3 runs 11 residues. V shed 1 base and J shed 7 bases, with 6 bases lying between them. CDR3 residues: CASSLSREQYF. The DNA for the CDR3 is TGTGCCAGCAGCTTGTCTAGGGAGCAGTACTTC.

The V gene is TRBV29-1, the J gene TRBJ2-1, with 7 bases identical to TRBD1. Germline lookup yields CDR1 SQVTM and CDR2 ANQGSEA. The CDR3 has 11 residues. This CDR3 is CSGQVFNEQFF. The CDR3 nucleotides read TGCAGTGGACAGGTCTTCAATGAGCAGTTCTTC.